Listed below are T cell receptor beta chains from one sample, sequenced in a study of T cells in tuberculosis. The protocol was immunoSEQ multiplex PCR, while the TCRdb copy is restricted to in-frame clones and leaves out a portion. Of approximately 58,000 clones detected, roughly 87% appear once; the ten largest clones hold roughly a fifth. Sequencing was performed on CD1b-GMM tetramer-negative cells sorted from PBMCs. The receptor set was obtained from an adult woman with latent tuberculosis. Each CDR3 is given with its conserved first and last residue. The order of the fields is CDR3 protein, CDR3 DNA, D gene, J gene, clone size, V gene. A D gene is named only where the DNA matches it firmly. Not every row has a clone size; where given, it reads once, few, many or a size class.

CDR3: CASSLSGPGPLGAFF; DNA: TGTGCCAGCAGCTTATCCGGTCCAGGTCCATTGGGAGCTTTCTTT; D: -; J: TRBJ1-1; size: -; V: TRBV7-9
CDR3: CATSRGGVHNEQFF; DNA: TGTGCCACCAGCAGAGGGGGGGTCCACAATGAGCAGTTCTTC; D: -; J: TRBJ2-1; size: -; V: TRBV15
CDR3: CASSLKLDRLNGYTF; DNA: TGCGCCAGCAGCCTGAAACTCGACAGGTTGAATGGCTACACCTTC; D: -; J: TRBJ1-2; size: -; V: TRBV5-1
CDR3: CASSAGTGSTDTQYF; DNA: TGTGCCAGCAGCGCCGGGACTGGTAGCACAGATACGCAGTATTTT; D: -; J: TRBJ2-3; size: -; V: TRBV6-4
CDR3: CASSQETGWSFGYTF; DNA: TGCGCCAGCAGCCAAGAAACCGGGTGGAGTTTTGGCTACACCTTC; D: -; J: TRBJ1-2; size: -; V: TRBV4-1
CDR3: CASSLEGGGTQYF; DNA: TGTGCCAGCAGCTTAGAAGGCGGGGGGACCCAGTACTTC; D: TRBD2; J: TRBJ2-5; size: -; V: TRBV7-2
CDR3: CASSLSWLAGVEDTQYF; DNA: TGTGCCAGCAGTTTATCGTGGCTAGCGGGAGTCGAAGATACGCAGTATTTT; D: TRBD2; J: TRBJ2-3; size: -; V: TRBV27
CDR3: CASSLGDRARNEQFF; DNA: TGTGCCAGCAGCTTGGGGGACAGGGCCCGCAATGAGCAGTTCTTC; D: TRBD1; J: TRBJ2-1; size: -; V: TRBV5-8
CDR3: CASSEAGGADQPQHF; DNA: TGTGCCAGCAGTGAAGCAGGGGGCGCGGATCAGCCCCAGCATTTT; D: TRBD1; J: TRBJ1-5; size: -; V: TRBV2
CDR3: CASSFRGNSYEQYF; DNA: TGTGCCAGCAGTTTTCGGGGGAACTCCTACGAGCAGTACTTC; D: -; J: TRBJ2-7; size: -; V: TRBV27
CDR3: CAWSTGQGNTEAFF; DNA: TGTGCCTGGAGTACGGGACAGGGTAACACTGAAGCTTTCTTT; D: TRBD1; J: TRBJ1-1; size: -; V: TRBV30
CDR3: CASSLAGQEQFF; DNA: TGTGCCAGCAGCTTGGCCGGACAGGAGCAGTTCTTC; D: -; J: TRBJ2-1; size: -; V: TRBV5-4
CDR3: CASSFGGGRETQYF; DNA: TGTGCCAGCAGCTTCGGGGGGGGGAGAGAGACCCAGTACTTC; D: TRBD2; J: TRBJ2-5; size: -; V: TRBV7-2
CDR3: CASSLGGEDGYTF; DNA: TGTGCCAGCAGCCTTGGCGGGGAAGATGGCTACACCTTC; D: -; J: TRBJ1-2; size: once; V: TRBV9
CDR3: CASSYGQGSYNEQFF; DNA: TGTGCCAGCAGTTACGGGCAGGGATCCTACAATGAGCAGTTCTTC; D: -; J: TRBJ2-1; size: -; V: TRBV6-5